This TCR beta chain was captured in a study of T cells after posttransplantation cyclophosphamide (dated by TCRdb to about 2016). At the level of the whole study: Using TRB sequencing, the study followed how the T cell repertoire reconstituted after myeloablative bone marrow transplantation in which posttransplantation cyclophosphamide served as GVHD prophylaxis. Antigen receptor sequencing was done on samples from some 34 PTCy-treated patients and from about 17 related bone marrow donors of those patients. Blood from all 30 or so PTCy patients who had 1-year posttransplant specimens underwent TRB sequencing. Up to 3 additional blood samples from 2 to 5.2 years after transplant were also TRB-sequenced in 3 patients, as was pretransplant blood from a handful of patients. Because TRA and TRB clonality correlated tightly in about 9 samples, the subsequent TCR analyses were limited to TRB only. Public TRB sequences were searched against a database of over 3,000 sequences associated with responses to pathogens, tumor antigens, self-antigens and alloantigens.

The CDR3 covers 13 residues, taking in both the cysteine and the phenylalanine. Only CDR3 DNA is held: 39 bases, read in frame from base 1. Via the germline V gene (reference sequence), CDR1 is MNHEY and CDR2 SMNVEV. The germline V end is reduced by 6 bases and the J end by 6 bases; junction bases left unmatched: 7. Results the study describes overall, beyond this receptor: Donor-recipient similarity was low at 1-2 months but rose over the first year, and later blood repertoires were often dominated by donor CD8+ memory clones. The TRB repertoires of T cells infiltrating skin or GI tract showed only limited overlap with the TRB repertoires of T cells in blood. Across more than 35 patients, recipient CMV seropositivity and CMV reactivation were highly associated with TRB clonality; PTCy diversity was similar to CNI/methotrexate controls.

At least ten counts were recorded for this clone. Its recognized antigen is unknown. Base qualities are not recorded, but no much larger clone differs from it by a single base. Related bone marrow donors provided peripheral blood samples on the day of marrow donation. Peripheral blood and bone marrow mononuclear cells were isolated by Ficoll-Hypaque density centrifugation and cryopreserved. TRB sequencing was run on genomic DNA with either the immunoSEQ assay at survey resolution or the hsTCRB kit. As for the original processing: The immunoSEQ software handled initial read processing, and the LymphoSeq R package was used for repertoire analyses. For each TRB dataset, clonality was calculated as 1 minus normalized Shannon entropy, and the Gini coefficient was computed as well. To infer phenotypes in unsorted samples, TRB sequences from sorted subsets of the recipient or donor were mapped onto the unsorted samples of the same recipient. TCRdb carries this immuneACCESS record with in-frame sequences only. Its versions omit some clonotypes, under half of them owing to an unresolved V gene in the studies checked, with the rest unexplained. The V and J calls and clone size come from that table; D and trimming were worked out from the DNA. Across this sample, about 36,000 clones were tabulated and none appeared just once. The ten largest clones add up to 1% to 1.5% of the sample.

The chain uses TRBV27 and TRBJ1-1; TRBD1 lines up with 7 middle nucleotides. This receptor was obtained from a girl aged 5-17 years in good health, CMV-negative, and a related stem cell transplant donor. The material sequenced was PBMCs. The CDR3 loop reads CASRLRQGSEAFF. The bases are TGTGCCAGCAGATTAAGACAGGGCTCTGAAGCTTTCTTT.